One sample yielded the 10 T cell receptor beta chains listed below, sequenced in a study of T cell repertoires in cytomegalovirus infection (dated by TCRdb to 2018 to 2020). TCRdb records Illumina HiSeq 1500 as the sequencer. The public reads were reprocessed in TCRdb via fastp at Q25 and MiXCR, keeping in-frame beta chains. One record per CDR3 amino acid sequence lists the most common genes and DNA. Across this sample there are about 260,000 distinct CDR3 sequences, with 12% to 15% seen only once. Clones ranked in the top ten supply 8.8% of the sample. The source material was PBMCs. All receptors derive from a human donor in good health (CMV status not recorded). Some clones in this sample may be carry-over from other donors' samples.

The V call is TRBV28, the J call TRBJ1-4; D gene ambiguous. Trimming removed 8 bases at V and 5 bases at J, with 12 bases between. Germline V lookup: CDR1 MDHEN, CDR2 SYDVKM. CDR3 length: 13 amino acids. CDR3 DNA: TGTGCCAGCGCTTTAGCCCGAAATGAAAAACTGTTTTTT. Its protein product is CASALARNEKLFF. Looking up the rest from reference TRBV28 and TRBJ1-4 gives the full variable domain: DVKVTQSSRYLVKRTGEKVFLECVQDMDHENMFWYRQDPGLGLRLIYFSYDVKMKEKGDIPEGYSVSREKKERFSLILESASTNQTSMYLCASALARNEKLFFGSGTQLSVL.

In its sample, this clonotype was seen many times. The J gene is TRBJ2-7, the V gene TRBV5-1, with D perhaps matching TRBD1 (6 bases). CDR3 size: 15 residues. The germline V gene encodes CDR1 SGHRS and CDR2 YFSETQ. Trimming stripped 6 bases from V and 5 bases from J, with 21 bases between. Here the CDR3 DNA reads TGCGCCAGCACGCAGGGGCGCAAAAACACAAACGAGCAGTACTTC. It yields the protein CASTQGRKNTNEQYF.

This clonotype was seen repeatedly, ten times or more. V and J are TRBV20-1 and TRBJ2-2, with TRBD2 matching over 12 bases. The CDR3 is 14 residues long. Germline V gene data show CDR1 as DFQATT and CDR2 as SNEGSKA (reference sequence). V lost 6 bases, J lost 4 bases, and 3 bases stayed unmatched. The CDR3 here is CSAALAGGTGELFF. CDR3 nucleotides: TGCAGTGCAGCACTAGCGGGGGGCACCGGGGAGCTGTTTTTT.

This clonotype was observed many times. The chain links TRBV7-6 to TRBJ1-6; the match to TRBD1 covers 10 bases. The CDR3 spans 14 residues. V trimming: 7 bases; J trimming: 6 bases; junction bases outside the gene matches: 3. The germline V gene encodes CDR1 SGHVS and CDR2 FNYEAQ. CDR3: CASTRDRGNSPLHF. The CDR3 coding sequence is TGTGCCAGCACCCGGGACAGGGGTAATTCACCCCTCCACTTT.

The chain carries TRBV20-1 and TRBJ2-6; the D gene is possibly TRBD1 (5 bases). Between the trimmed V and J ends, which lost 0 bases and 2 bases, there was a span of 14 bases. The CDR3 is 17 amino acids. Germline CDR1 and CDR2: DFQATT and SNEGSKA (reference sequence). The CDR3 loop reads CSARDKGAGTGANVLTF. The CDR3 DNA reads as TGCAGTGCTAGAGATAAAGGGGCAGGGACTGGGGCCAACGTCCTGACTTTC.

This clonotype was observed many times. The chain joins TRBV10-3 to TRBJ2-7; D unresolved. Germline V gene lookup returns CDR1 ENHRY and CDR2 SYGVKD. The CDR3 is made up of 14 amino acids. Trimming stripped 0 bases from V and 3 bases from J, with 9 bases between. CDR3 bases: TGTGCCATCAGTGAGTCTAATTGGAACTACGAGCAGTACTTC. Amino acid sequence: CAISESNWNYEQYF.

In this sample, this clonotype turned up many times. V usage is TRBV7-2 and J usage is TRBJ2-7; the match to TRBD2 covers 8 bases. V shed 5 bases and J 3 bases; nucleotides not matched to a gene: 6. In germline, CDR1 is SGHTA, CDR2 FQGNSA. This CDR3 is 14 amino acids long. The CDR3 here is CASSRLAGNYEQYF. The CDR3 DNA is TGTGCCAGCAGCCGTCTAGCGGGTAACTACGAGCAGTACTTC.

This clonotype was observed many times. This rearrangement joins TRBV7-2 to TRBJ1-5, with D unresolved. CDR1 is SGHTA and CDR2 is FQGNSA in the germline V gene. The CDR3 has 13 residues. Deletions cut 5 bases from V and 11 bases from J, with 16 bases between. CDR3 bases: TGTGCCAGCAGCGCGGACCGAAAAAGCTCCCAGCATTTT. It codes for CASSADRKSSQHF.

V and J are TRBV20-1 and TRBJ1-6; tentative D call: TRBD1 (5 bases). The V and J ends lost 3 bases and 7 bases respectively, with 13 bases between them. CDR3 length equals 14 residues. The germline CDR1 and CDR2 sequences are DFQATT and SNEGSKA (reference sequence). This chain's CDR3 is CSARMGEGNSPLHF. For the CDR3, the DNA is TGCAGTGCTAGGATGGGGGAAGGAAATTCACCCCTCCACTTT.

This clonotype was seen repeatedly, ten times or more. The CDR3 here is CSAWPGLAGANVLTF. In DNA form, the CDR3 reads TGCAGTGCTTGGCCGGGGTTGGCTGGGGCCAACGTCCTGACTTTC. The chain has TRBV20-1 and TRBJ2-6, with D possibly matching TRBD2 (5 bases). V was pared by 5 bases and J by 2 bases, with 13 bases between. Germline V gene sequence: CDR1 DFQATT, CDR2 SNEGSKA (reference sequence). The CDR3 runs to 15 residues.